The clone carrying this T cell receptor beta chain was counted between two and nine times. The table came from immunoSEQ multiplex PCR; TCRdb's copy has only in-frame clones and leaves some out. Counted here are tens of thousands of clones, about 86% occurring once; the ten biggest clones make up approximately 4.8%. The data stem from a study of technical replicates of blood from several donors. The CDR3 is 12 residues long. Germline CDR1 is SNHLY and CDR2 is FYNNEI. The V gene lost 6 bases and the J gene lost 4 bases, with 9 bases spanning the gap. The receptor was isolated from a human donor in good health. Some clones in this sample may be carry-over from other donors' samples. The rearrangement joins TRBV2 to TRBJ1-2; D unresolved. The sample consisted of PBMCs. As DNA, the CDR3 is TGTGCCAGCAGCGAGGGAATCTATGGCTACACCTTC. Encoded protein: CASSEGIYGYTF.